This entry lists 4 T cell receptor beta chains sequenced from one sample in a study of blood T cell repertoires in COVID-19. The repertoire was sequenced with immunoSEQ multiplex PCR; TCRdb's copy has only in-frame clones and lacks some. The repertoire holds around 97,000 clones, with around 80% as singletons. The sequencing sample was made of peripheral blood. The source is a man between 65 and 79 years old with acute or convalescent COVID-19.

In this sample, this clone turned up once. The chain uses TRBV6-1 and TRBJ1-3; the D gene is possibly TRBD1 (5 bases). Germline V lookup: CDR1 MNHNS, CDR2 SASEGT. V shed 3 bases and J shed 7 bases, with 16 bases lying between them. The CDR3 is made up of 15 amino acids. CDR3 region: CASSDPRGKRNTIYF. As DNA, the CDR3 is TGTGCCAGCAGTGACCCCCGGGGGAAAAGGAACACCATATATTTT.

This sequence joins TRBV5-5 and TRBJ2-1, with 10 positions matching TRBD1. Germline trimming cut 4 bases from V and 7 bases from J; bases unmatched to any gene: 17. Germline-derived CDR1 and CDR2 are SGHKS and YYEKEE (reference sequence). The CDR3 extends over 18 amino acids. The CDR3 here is CASSPGPPGTGVVNEQFF. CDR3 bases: TGTGCCAGCAGCCCTGGTCCCCCCGGGACAGGGGTCGTGAATGAGCAGTTCTTC.

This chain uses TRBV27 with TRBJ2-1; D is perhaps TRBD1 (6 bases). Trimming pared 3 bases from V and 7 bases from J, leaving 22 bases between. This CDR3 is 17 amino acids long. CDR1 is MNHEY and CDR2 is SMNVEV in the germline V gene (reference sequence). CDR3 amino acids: CASSFEQGFGFGNEQFF. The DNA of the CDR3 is TGTGCCAGCAGTTTCGAACAGGGATTTGGTTTCGGTAATGAGCAGTTCTTC.

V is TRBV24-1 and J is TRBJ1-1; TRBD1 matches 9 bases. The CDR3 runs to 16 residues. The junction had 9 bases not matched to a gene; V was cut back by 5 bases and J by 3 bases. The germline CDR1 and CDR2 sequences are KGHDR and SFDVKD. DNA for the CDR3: TGTGCCACCAGTGGTAAGGAGGGACAGGGCCACACTGAAGCTTTCTTT. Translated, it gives CATSGKEGQGHTEAFF.